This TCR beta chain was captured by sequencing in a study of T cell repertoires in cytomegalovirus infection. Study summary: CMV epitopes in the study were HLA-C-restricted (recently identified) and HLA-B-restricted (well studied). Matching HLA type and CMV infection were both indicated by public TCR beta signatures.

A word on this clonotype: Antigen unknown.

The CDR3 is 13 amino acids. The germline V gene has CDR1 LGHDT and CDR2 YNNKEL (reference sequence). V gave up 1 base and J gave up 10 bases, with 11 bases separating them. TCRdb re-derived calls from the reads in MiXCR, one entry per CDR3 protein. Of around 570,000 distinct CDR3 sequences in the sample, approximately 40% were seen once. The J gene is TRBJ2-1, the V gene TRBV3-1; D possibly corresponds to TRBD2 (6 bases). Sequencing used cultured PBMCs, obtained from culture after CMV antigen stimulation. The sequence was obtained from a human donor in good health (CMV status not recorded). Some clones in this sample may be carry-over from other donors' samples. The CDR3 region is CASSQASGLEQFF. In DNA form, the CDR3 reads TGTGCCAGCAGCCAAGCGAGTGGACTAGAGCAGTTCTTC.